This TCR beta chain stems from a study of cytomegalovirus exposure and HLA in healthy donors. The CDR3 is 17 residues long. CDR1 is SGDLS, CDR2 YYNGEE, per germline. Trimming took 2 bases from V and 3 from J; bases not matched to a gene: 8. Use of 60 Vbeta and 13 Jbeta primers characterized the PCR. The assay was immunoSEQ multiplex PCR, and TCRdb's table has in-frame clones only and misses some. The data hold under 200,000 clones, with 70% to 80% observed a single time. Study conclusions and caveats: According to an earlier analysis, most TCR beta V segments yielded productive rearrangements about 90% or about 30% of the time.

This clone was recorded only once. Its antigen is undetermined. Sequencing was performed on PBMCs. The chain carries TRBV9 and TRBJ2-2; the match to TRBD2 covers 9 bases. This receptor was identified in a man aged 25 to 40 in good health and CMV-seronegative. The CDR3 is CASSVGGLAPYTGELFF. CDR3 sequence (DNA): TGTGCCAGCAGCGTTGGGGGACTAGCCCCATACACCGGGGAGCTGTTTTTT.